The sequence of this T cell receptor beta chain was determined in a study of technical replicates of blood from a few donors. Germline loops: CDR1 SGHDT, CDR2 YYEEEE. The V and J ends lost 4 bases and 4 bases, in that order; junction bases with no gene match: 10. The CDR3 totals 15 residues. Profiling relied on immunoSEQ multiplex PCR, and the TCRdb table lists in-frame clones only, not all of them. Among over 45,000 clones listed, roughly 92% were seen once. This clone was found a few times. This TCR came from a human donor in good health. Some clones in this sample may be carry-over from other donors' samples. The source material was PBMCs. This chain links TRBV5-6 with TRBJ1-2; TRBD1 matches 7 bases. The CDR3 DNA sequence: TGTGCCAGCAGCCCGGAAATGGGACAGCCCTATGGCTACACCTTC. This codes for CASSPEMGQPYGYTF.